This T cell receptor (beta chain) was recorded in a study of T cells in Graves' hyperthyroidism and ophthalmopathy. Study-wide results and limits: Ophthalmopathy was told apart from stable hyperthyroidism by a 13 V-J model. Also found in blood were most expanded thyroid clonotypes above 0.001.

PBMCs stemmed from less than 13 ml fresh peripheral blood. Amplified TCR beta CDR3 regions derived from RNA transcripts. HTBI primers were employed in a first-round RT-PCR of the TCR CDR3. Via MiXCR, TCRdb re-called the multiplex PCR reads, giving one row per CDR3 protein. The sample gives fewer than 750,000 distinct CDR3 sequences, about 15% of which show up once; about 3.9% is in the top ten. This CDR3 is 14 amino acids long. Trimming took 4 bases from V and 2 from J; bases not matched to a gene: 3. Germline assignment: CDR1 SGHTA and CDR2 FQGNSA. This clonotype was observed many times. Antigen specificity is unknown.

The source of this sequence is a woman aged 40 to 55 with Graves' ophthalmopathy. The chain couples TRBV7-2 to TRBJ2-5; 8 nucleotides align to TRBD1. Input material: blood. CDR3 loop: CASSSYRGQETQYF. The CDR3 coding sequence is TGTGCCAGCAGCTCCTACAGGGGGCAAGAGACCCAGTACTTC.